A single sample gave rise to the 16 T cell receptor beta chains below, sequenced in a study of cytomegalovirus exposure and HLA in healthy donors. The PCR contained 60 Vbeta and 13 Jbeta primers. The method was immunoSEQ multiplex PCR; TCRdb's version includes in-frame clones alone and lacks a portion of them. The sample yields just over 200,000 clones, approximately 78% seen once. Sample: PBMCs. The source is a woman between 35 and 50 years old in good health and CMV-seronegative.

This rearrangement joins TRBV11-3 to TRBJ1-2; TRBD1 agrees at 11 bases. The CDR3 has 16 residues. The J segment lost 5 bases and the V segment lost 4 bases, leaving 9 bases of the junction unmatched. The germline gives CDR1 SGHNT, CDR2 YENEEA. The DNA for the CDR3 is TGTGCCAGCAGCTCCGGGACAGGGGGAATCGGGTATGGCTACACCTTC. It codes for CASSSGTGGIGYGYTF.

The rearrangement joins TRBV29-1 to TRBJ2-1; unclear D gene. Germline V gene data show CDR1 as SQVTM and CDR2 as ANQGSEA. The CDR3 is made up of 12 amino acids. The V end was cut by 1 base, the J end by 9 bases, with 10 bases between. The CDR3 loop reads CSVEGPVTEQFF. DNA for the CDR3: TGCAGCGTTGAAGGGCCAGTTACTGAGCAGTTCTTC.

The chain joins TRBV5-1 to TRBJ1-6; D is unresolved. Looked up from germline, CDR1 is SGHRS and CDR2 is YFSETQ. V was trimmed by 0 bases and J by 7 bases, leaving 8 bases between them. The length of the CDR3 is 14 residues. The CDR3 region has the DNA TGCGCCAGCAGCTTGGCACAGATCAATTCACCCCTCCACTTT. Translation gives CASSLAQINSPLHF. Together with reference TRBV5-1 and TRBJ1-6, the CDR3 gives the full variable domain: KAGVTQTPRYLIKTRGQQVTLSCSPISGHRSVSWYQQTPGQGLQFLFEYFSETQRNKGNFPGRFSGRQFSNSRSEMNVSTLELGDSALYLCASSLAQINSPLHFGNGTRLTVT.

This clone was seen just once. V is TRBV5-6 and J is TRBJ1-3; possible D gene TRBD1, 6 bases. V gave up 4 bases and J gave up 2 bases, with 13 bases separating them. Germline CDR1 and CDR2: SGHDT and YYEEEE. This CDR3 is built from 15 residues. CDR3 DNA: TGTGCCAGCAGCCGGATGGACAGCGCTGGAAACACCATATATTTT. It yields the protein CASSRMDSAGNTIYF.

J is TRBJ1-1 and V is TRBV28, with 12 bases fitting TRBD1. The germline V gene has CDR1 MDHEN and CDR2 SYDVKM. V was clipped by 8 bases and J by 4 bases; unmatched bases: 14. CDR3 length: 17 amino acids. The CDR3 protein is CASYPWDRGRVGTEAFF. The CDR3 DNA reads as TGTGCCAGCTACCCCTGGGACAGGGGGCGCGTAGGCACTGAAGCTTTCTTT.

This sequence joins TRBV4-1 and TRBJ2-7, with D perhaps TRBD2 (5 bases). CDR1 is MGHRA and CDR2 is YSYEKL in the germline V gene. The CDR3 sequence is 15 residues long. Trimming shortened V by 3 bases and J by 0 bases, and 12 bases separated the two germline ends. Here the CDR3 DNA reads TGCGCCAGCAGCCATAACGTAGCGAGCTCCTACGAGCAGTACTTC. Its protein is CASSHNVASSYEQYF.

The CDR3 region is CASSLMLAGTFYNEQFF. The CDR3 region has the DNA TGTGCCAGCAGCCTCATGTTAGCGGGAACGTTCTACAATGAGCAGTTCTTC. The V gene is TRBV11-2, the J gene TRBJ2-1, with TRBD2 matching over 8 bases. This CDR3 is built from 17 residues. V shed 5 bases, J shed 3 bases, and the junction held 12 bases outside the gene matches. Per the germline V gene, CDR1 is SGHAT and CDR2 is FQNNGV.

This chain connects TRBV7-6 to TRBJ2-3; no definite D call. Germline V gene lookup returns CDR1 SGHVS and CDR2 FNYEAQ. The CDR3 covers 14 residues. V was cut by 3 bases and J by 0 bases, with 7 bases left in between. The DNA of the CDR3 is TGTGCCAGCAGCTTGTACGGGAGCACAGATACGCAGTATTTT. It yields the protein CASSLYGSTDTQYF.

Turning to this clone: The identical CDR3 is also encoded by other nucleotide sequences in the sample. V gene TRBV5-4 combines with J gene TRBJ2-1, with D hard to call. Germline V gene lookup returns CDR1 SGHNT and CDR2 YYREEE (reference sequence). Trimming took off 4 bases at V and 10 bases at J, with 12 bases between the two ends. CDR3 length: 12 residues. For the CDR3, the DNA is TGTGCCAGCAGCATGACCGTGCGGGAGCAGTTCTTC. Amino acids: CASSMTVREQFF.

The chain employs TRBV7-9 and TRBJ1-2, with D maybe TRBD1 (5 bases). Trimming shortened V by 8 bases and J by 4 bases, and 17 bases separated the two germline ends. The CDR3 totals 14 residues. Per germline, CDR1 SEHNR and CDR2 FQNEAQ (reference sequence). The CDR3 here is CASGGEGNRYGYTF. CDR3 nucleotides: TGTGCCAGCGGAGGGGAGGGGAACCGCTATGGCTACACCTTC.

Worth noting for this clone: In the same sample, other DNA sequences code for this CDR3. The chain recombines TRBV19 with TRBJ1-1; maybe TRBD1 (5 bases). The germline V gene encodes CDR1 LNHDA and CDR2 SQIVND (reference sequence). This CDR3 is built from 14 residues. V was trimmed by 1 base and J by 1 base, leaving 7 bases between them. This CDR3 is CASSIGGGNTEAFF. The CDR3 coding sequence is TGTGCCAGTAGTATAGGGGGGGGGAACACTGAAGCTTTCTTT.

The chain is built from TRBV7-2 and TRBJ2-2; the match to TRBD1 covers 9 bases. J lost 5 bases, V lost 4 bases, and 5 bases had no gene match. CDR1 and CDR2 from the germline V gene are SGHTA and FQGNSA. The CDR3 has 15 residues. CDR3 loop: CASSSRDRGTGELFF. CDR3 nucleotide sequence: TGTGCCAGCAGCTCCCGAGACAGGGGGACCGGGGAGCTGTTTTTT. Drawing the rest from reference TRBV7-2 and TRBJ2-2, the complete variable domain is GAGVSQSPSNKVTEKGKDVELRCDPISGHTALYWYRQSLGQGLEFLIYFQGNSAPDKSGLPSDRFSAERTGGSVSTLTIQRTQQEDSAVYLCASSSRDRGTGELFFGEGSRLTVL.

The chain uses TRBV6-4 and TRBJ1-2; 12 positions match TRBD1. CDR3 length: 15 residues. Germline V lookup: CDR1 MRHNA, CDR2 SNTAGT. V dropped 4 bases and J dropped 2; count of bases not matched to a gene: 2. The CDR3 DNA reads TGTGCCAGCAGTGCCGGGACAGGGGGCAACTATGGCTACACCTTC. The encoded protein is CASSAGTGGNYGYTF.

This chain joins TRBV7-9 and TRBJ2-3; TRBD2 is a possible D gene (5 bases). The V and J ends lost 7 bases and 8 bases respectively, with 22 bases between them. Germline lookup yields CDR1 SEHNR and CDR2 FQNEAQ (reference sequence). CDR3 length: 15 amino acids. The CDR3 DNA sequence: TGTGCCAGCACCGGGGTAAGAGGGAGTGAAACTACGCAGTATTTT. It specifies CASTGVRGSETTQYF.

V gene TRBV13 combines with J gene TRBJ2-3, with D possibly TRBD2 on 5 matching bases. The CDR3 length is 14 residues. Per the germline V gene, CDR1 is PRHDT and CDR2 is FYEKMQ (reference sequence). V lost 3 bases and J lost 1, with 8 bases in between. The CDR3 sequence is CASSFELGTDTQYF. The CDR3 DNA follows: TGTGCCAGCAGCTTTGAACTAGGCACAGATACGCAGTATTTT.

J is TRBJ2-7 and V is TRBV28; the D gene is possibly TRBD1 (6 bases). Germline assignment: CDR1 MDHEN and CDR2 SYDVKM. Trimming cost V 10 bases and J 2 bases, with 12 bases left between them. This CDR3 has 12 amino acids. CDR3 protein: CATNRQAYEQYF. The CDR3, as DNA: TGTGCCACTAACCGACAGGCCTACGAGCAGTACTTC.